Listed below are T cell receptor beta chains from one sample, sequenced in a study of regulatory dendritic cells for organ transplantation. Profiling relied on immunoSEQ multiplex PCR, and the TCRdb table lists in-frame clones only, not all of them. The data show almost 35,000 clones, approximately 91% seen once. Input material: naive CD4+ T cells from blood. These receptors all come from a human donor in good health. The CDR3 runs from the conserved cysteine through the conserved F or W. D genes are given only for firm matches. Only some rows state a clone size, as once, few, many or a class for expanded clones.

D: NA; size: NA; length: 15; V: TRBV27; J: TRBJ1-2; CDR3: CASSSSGGRAGGYTF; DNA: TGTGCCAGCAGTTCCAGTGGGGGGAGGGCGGGTGGCTACACCTTC
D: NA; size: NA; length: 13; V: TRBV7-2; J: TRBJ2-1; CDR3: CASSLRGGGEQFF; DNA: TGTGCCAGCAGCTTAAGAGGGGGTGGTGAGCAGTTCTTC
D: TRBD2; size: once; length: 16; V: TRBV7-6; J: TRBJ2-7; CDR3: CASSLVAGAISYEQYF; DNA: TGTGCCAGCAGCTTAGTAGCGGGGGCCATTAGCTACGAGCAGTACTTC
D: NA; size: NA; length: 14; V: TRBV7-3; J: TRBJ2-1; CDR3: CASSRDSPSNEQFF; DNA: TGTGCCAGCAGCCGAGACAGCCCTTCCAATGAGCAGTTCTTC
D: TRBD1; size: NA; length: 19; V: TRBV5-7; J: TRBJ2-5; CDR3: CASSLGGTADRGPQETQYF; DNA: TGTGCCAGCAGCTTAGGTGGGACGGCAGACAGGGGGCCTCAAGAGACCCAGTACTTC
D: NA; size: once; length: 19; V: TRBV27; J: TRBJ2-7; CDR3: CASSPRATDRRLFSYEQYF; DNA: TGTGCCAGCAGCCCCAGGGCAACTGACAGGCGCCTGTTTTCCTACGAGCAGTACTTC
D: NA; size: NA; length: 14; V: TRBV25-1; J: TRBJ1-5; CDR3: CASSGGLANQPQHF; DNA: TGTGCCAGCAGTGGGGGGTTGGCAAATCAGCCCCAGCATTTT
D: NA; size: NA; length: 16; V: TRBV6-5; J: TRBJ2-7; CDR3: CASSYYQGHSSYEQYF; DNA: TGTGCCAGCAGTTACTACCAGGGTCACAGCTCCTACGAGCAGTACTTC
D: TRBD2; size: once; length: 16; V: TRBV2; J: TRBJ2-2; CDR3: CASSEWVSGGTGELFF; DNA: TGTGCCAGCAGTGAGTGGGTTAGCGGGGGAACCGGGGAGCTGTTTTTT
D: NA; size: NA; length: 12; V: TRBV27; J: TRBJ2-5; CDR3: CASSLSGETQYF; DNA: TGTGCCAGCAGTTTATCGGGCGAGACCCAGTACTTC
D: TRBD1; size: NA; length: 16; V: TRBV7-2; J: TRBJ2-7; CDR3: CASSFNRGPTVYEQYF; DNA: TGTGCCAGCAGCTTTAACAGGGGGCCGACGGTCTACGAGCAGTACTTC
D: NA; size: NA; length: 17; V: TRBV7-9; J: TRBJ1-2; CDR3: CASSLGVGTQLSYGYTF; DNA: TGTGCCAGCAGCTTAGGAGTTGGGACCCAATTAAGCTATGGCTACACCTTC
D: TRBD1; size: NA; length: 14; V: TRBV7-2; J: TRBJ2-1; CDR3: CASSYRDSYNEQFF; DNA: TGTGCCAGCAGCTACCGGGACAGCTACAATGAGCAGTTCTTC
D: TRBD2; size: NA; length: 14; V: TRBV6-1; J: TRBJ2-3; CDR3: CASRLAGFTDTQYF; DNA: TGTGCCAGCAGACTAGCGGGGTTCACAGATACGCAGTATTTT
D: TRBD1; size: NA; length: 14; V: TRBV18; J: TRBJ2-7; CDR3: CASSGGTGTYEQYF; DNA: TGTGCCAGCTCAGGTGGGACAGGGACCTACGAGCAGTACTTC
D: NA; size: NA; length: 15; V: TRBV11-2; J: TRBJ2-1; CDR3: CASSLVRPDYNEQFF; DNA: TGTGCCAGCAGCTTAGTTAGACCAGACTACAATGAGCAGTTCTTC
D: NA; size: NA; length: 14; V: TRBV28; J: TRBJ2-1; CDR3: CASSLFSGNNEQFF; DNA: TGTGCCAGCAGTTTATTTTCGGGAAACAATGAGCAGTTCTTC